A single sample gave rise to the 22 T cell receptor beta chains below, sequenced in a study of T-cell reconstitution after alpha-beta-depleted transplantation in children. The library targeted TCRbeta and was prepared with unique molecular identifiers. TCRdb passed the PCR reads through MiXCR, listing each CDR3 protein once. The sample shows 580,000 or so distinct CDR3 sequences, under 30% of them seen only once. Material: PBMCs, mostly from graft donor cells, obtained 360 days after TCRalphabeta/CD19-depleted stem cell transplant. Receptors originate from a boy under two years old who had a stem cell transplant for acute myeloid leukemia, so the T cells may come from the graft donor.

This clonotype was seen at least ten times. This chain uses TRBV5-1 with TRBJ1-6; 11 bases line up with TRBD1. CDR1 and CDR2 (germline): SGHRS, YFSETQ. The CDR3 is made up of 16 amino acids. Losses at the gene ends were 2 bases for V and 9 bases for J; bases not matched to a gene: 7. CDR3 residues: CASSFDPGQGGSPLHF. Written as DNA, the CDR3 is TGCGCCAGCAGCTTTGATCCGGGACAGGGGGGTTCACCCCTCCACTTT.

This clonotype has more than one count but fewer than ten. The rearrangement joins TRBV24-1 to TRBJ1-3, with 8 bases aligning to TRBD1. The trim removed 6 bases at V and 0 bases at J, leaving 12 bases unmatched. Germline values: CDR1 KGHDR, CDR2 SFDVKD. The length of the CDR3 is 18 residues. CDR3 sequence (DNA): TGTGCCACCAGTCAACCAGCAAGGACAGGGCCCTCTGGAAACACCATATATTTT. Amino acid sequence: CATSQPARTGPSGNTIYF.

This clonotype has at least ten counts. CDR3 region: CASTNGGGPYNEQFF. The CDR3, as DNA: TGTGCCAGCACCAACGGAGGGGGACCTTACAATGAGCAGTTCTTC. The chain couples TRBV6-1 to TRBJ2-1; D is perhaps TRBD1 or TRBD2 (6 bases each). V lost 7 bases, J lost 4 bases, and 17 bases lay in between. The V gene's germline CDR1 is MNHNS and CDR2 SASEGT. This CDR3 is 15 amino acids long.

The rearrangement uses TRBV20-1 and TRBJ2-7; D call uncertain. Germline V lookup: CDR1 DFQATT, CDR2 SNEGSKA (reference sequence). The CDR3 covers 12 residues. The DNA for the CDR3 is TGCTGTGCTAGTGAGGAATCCTACGAGCAGTACGTC. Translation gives CCASEESYEQYV.

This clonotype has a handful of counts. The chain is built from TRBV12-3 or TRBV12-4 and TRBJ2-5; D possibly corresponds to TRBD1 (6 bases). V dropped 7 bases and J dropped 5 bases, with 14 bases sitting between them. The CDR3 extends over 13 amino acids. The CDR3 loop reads CASTLQGWETQYF. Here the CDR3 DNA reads TGTGCCAGCACTCTACAGGGCTGGGAGACCCAGTACTTC.

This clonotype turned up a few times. Written as DNA, the CDR3 is TGTGCCAGCAGCTTACTGGCTAGCGGGAGCACAGATACGCAGTATTTT. It yields the protein CASSLLASGSTDTQYF. The chain has TRBV7-2 and TRBJ2-3, with 8 nucleotides matching TRBD2. Germline CDR1 and CDR2: SGHTA and FQGNSA. The V segment lost 2 bases and the J segment 0 bases; nucleotides outside the gene matches: 4. This CDR3 has 16 residues.

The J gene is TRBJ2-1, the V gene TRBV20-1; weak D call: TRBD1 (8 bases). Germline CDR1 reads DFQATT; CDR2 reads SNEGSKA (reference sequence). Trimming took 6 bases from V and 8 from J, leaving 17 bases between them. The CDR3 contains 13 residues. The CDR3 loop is CSALRQGRDEQFF. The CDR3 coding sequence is TGCAGTGCCCTCCGACAGGGGAGGGATGAGCAGTTCTTC.

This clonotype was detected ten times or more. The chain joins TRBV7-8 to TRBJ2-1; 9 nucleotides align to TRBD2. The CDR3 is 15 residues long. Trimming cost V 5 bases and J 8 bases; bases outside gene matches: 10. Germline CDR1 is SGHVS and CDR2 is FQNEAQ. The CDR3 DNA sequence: TGTGCCAGCAGCCCCTTGGCGGGGGGGCTGGATGAGCAGTTCTTC. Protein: CASSPLAGGLDEQFF. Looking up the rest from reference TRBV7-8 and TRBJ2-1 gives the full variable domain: GAGVSQSPRYKVAKRGQDVALRCDPISGHVSLFWYQQALGQGPEFLTYFQNEAQLDKSGLPSDRFFAERPEGSVSTLKIQRTQQEDSAVYLCASSPLAGGLDEQFFGPGTRLTVL.

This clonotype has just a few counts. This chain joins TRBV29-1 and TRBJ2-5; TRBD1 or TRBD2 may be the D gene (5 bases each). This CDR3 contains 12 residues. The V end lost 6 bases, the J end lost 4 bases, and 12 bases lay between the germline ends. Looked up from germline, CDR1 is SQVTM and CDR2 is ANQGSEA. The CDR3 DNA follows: TGCAGCGTATTGGGGGTGGGAGAGACCCAGTACTTC. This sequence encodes CSVLGVGETQYF.

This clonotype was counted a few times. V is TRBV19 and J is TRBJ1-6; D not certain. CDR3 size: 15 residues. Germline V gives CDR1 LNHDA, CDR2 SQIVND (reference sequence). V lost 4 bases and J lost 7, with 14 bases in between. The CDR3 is CASSTPDLGNSPLHF. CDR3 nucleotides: TGTGCCAGTAGTACCCCGGACTTAGGGAATTCACCCCTCCACTTT.

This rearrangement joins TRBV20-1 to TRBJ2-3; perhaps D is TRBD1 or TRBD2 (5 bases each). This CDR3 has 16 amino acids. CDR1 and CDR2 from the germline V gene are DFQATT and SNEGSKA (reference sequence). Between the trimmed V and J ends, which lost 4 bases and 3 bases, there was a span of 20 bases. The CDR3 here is CSATWLRVEGTDTQYF. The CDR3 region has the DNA TGCAGTGCTACGTGGTTACGCGTCGAGGGGACAGATACGCAGTATTTT.

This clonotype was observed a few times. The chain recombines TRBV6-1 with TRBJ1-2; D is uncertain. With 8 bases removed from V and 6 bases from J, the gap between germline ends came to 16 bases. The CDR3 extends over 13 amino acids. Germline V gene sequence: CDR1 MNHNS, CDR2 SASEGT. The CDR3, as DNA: TGTGCCAGCTGGAGAGGGAGGGAAAATGGCTACACCTTC. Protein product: CASWRGRENGYTF.

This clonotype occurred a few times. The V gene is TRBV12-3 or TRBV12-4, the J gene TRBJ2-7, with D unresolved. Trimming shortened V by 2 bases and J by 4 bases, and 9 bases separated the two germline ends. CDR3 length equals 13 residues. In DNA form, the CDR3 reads TGTGCCAGCAGTTTAATCGAAGGTTACGAGCAGTACTTC. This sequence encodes CASSLIEGYEQYF.

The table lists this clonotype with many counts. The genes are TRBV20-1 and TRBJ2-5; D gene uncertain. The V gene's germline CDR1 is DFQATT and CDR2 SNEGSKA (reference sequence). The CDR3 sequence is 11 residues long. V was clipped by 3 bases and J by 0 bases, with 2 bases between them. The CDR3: CSASYQETQYF. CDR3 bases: TGCAGTGCTAGTTACCAAGAGACCCAGTACTTC.

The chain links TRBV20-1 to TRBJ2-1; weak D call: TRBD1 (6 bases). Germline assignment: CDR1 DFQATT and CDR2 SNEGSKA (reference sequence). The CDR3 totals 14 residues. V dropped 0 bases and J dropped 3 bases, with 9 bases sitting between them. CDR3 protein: CSARDKGGYNEQFF. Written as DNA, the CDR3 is TGCAGTGCTAGAGACAAAGGGGGCTACAATGAGCAGTTCTTC.

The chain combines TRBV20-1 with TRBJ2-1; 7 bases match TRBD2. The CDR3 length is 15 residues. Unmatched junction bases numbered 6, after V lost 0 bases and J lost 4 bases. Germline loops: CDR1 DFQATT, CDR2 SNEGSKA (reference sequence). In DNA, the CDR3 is TGCAGTGCTAGAGAGGGGGGGTATGCGTACAATGAGCAGTTCTTC. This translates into CSAREGGYAYNEQFF.

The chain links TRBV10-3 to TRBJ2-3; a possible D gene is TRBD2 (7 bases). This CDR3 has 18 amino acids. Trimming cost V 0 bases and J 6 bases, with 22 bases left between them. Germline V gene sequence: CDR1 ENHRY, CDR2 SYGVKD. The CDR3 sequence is CAISESTGDLRGADTQYF. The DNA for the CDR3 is TGTGCCATCAGTGAGTCGACGGGGGACCTACGGGGGGCCGATACGCAGTATTTT.

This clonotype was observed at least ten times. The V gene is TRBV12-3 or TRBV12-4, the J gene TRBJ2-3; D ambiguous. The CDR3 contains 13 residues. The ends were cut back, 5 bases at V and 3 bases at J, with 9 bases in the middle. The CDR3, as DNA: TGTGCCAGCAGTCCCTCGAGGACAGATACGCAGTATTTT. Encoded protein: CASSPSRTDTQYF.

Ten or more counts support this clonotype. CDR3 residues: CSVEPGSDGYTF. The CDR3 DNA reads as TGCAGCGTTGAACCCGGTTCCGATGGCTACACCTTC. The J gene is TRBJ1-2, the V gene TRBV29-1, with unresolved D. Germline loops: CDR1 SQVTM, CDR2 ANQGSEA. The CDR3 is made up of 12 amino acids. V was pared by 2 bases and J by 6 bases, with 10 bases between.

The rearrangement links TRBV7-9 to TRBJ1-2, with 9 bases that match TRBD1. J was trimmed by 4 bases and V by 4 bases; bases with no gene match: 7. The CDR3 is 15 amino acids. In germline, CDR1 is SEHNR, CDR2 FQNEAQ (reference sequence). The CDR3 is CASSSTGTGPYGYTF. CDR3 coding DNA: TGTGCCAGCAGCTCGACCGGGACAGGGCCCTATGGCTACACCTTC.

The CDR3 region is CASSLEGQGFHEQYF. The CDR3 DNA is TGCGCCAGCAGCTTGGAGGGACAGGGGTTCCACGAGCAGTACTTC. The chain combines TRBV5-1 with TRBJ2-7; 10 bases agree with TRBD1. Germline V gives CDR1 SGHRS, CDR2 YFSETQ. With V trimmed by 0 bases and J by 5 bases, 5 bases remained unmatched. There are 15 residues in the CDR3.

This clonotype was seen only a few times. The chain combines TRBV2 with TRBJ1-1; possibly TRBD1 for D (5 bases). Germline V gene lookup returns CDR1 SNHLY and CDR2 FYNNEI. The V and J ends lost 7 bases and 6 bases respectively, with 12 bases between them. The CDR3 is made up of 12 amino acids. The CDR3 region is CASTSLGPEAFF. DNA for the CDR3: TGTGCCAGCACCTCTTTGGGACCTGAAGCTTTCTTT.